Below, 10 T cell receptor beta chains from the same sample are listed, as sequenced in a study of blood T cell repertoires in COVID-19. Clones were read by immunoSEQ multiplex PCR, and TCRdb kept only the in-frame ones, dropping some. The sample gives a few hundred thousand clones, roughly 88% of which show up once; 0.8% to 1% is in the top ten. Sequenced material: PBMCs or T cells enriched from blood (not recorded which). The source is a woman aged 25 to 39 who had recovered from COVID-19.

The V gene is TRBV30, the J gene TRBJ2-1, with D perhaps TRBD2 (5 bases). Trimming shortened V by 2 bases and J by 9 bases, and 14 bases separated the two germline ends. Germline V gene data show CDR1 as GTSNPN and CDR2 as SVGIG (reference sequence). This CDR3 region has 13 residues. DNA of the CDR3: TGTGCCTGGAGTCGGTCGGGGAAGGGTGAGCAGTTCTTC. It encodes CAWSRSGKGEQFF. The full variable domain, with the rest looked up from reference TRBV30 and TRBJ2-1, is SQTIHQWPATLVQPVGSPLSLECTVEGTSNPNLYWYRQAAGRGLQLLFYSVGIGQISSEVPQNLSASRPQDRQFILSSKKLLLSDSGFYLCAWSRSGKGEQFFGPGTRLTVL.

The rearrangement uses TRBV7-3 and TRBJ1-3; 7 nucleotides align to TRBD1. From germline, CDR1 is SGHTA and CDR2 FQGTGA. J lost 1 base, V lost 3 bases, and 9 bases had no gene match. The CDR3 sequence is 17 residues long. The CDR3: CASSFTQGRPSGNTIYF. The CDR3 DNA reads TGTGCCAGCAGCTTTACACAGGGGAGGCCGTCTGGAAACACCATATATTTT.

The CDR3 loop is CASRGRGASKNIQYF. CDR3 sequence (DNA): TGTGCCAGCAGGGGCCGGGGGGCGTCCAAAAACATTCAGTACTTC. This chain joins TRBV11-3 and TRBJ2-4; possible D gene TRBD2, 7 bases. Germline V gene sequence: CDR1 SGHNT, CDR2 YENEEA. The V gene lost 6 bases and the J gene lost 2 bases, with 14 bases spanning the gap. The CDR3 is made up of 15 amino acids.

DNA of the CDR3: TGTGCCAGCAGTTCCCAAGACAGGGTTAATGAAAAACTGTTTTTT. It is translated as CASSSQDRVNEKLFF. The chain has TRBV28 and TRBJ1-4, with TRBD1 matching 7 bases. Per germline, CDR1 MDHEN and CDR2 SYDVKM. CDR3 length: 15 amino acids. With 4 bases clipped from V and 4 bases from J, the junction kept 6 bases outside the gene matches. The full variable domain, rest sourced from reference TRBV28 and TRBJ1-4, is DVKVTQSSRYLVKRTGEKVFLECVQDMDHENMFWYRQDPGLGLRLIYFSYDVKMKEKGDIPEGYSVSREKKERFSLILESASTNQTSMYLCASSSQDRVNEKLFFGSGTQLSVL.

The chain recombines TRBV5-4 with TRBJ2-1; perhaps TRBD2 as D (6 bases). V shed 5 bases and J shed 1 base, with 13 bases lying between them. The CDR3 is 15 residues long. Germline CDR1 SGHNT, CDR2 YYREEE (reference sequence). CDR3 nucleotides: TGTGCCAGCAGGCAAACTAGCCAGTCCTACAATGAGCAGTTCTTC. It specifies CASRQTSQSYNEQFF.

This rearrangement joins TRBV9 to TRBJ1-2, with TRBD1 identical over 7 bases. Germline V lookup: CDR1 SGDLS, CDR2 YYNGEE. J was trimmed by 1 base and V by 3 bases; bases with no gene match: 9. There are 16 residues in the CDR3. CDR3 sequence: CASSENRQGHNYGYTF. The CDR3 DNA follows: TGTGCCAGCAGCGAAAACCGACAGGGACATAACTATGGCTACACCTTC.

This chain links TRBV27 with TRBJ2-1; D is unresolved. Germline values: CDR1 MNHEY, CDR2 SMNVEV (reference sequence). Trimming took 3 bases from V and 9 from J, leaving 27 bases between them. This CDR3 is 18 amino acids long. CDR3 DNA sequence: TGTGCCAGCAGTTTTTTTCCCGGCCAAATGTCCGGGTCAGTTGAGCAGTTCTTC. It encodes CASSFFPGQMSGSVEQFF.

The chain joins TRBV19 to TRBJ2-7; D may be TRBD2 (6 bases). The CDR3 extends over 15 amino acids. V was trimmed by 7 bases and J by 1 base, leaving 17 bases between them. CDR1 LNHDA and CDR2 SQIVND come from the germline V gene (reference sequence). The CDR3 region is CASKSVGAGSYEQYF. DNA of the CDR3: TGTGCCAGTAAGTCGGTCGGTGCGGGATCCTACGAGCAGTACTTC.

This chain links TRBV12-2 with TRBJ2-1; the tabulated D call, TRBD2, remains unverified against the DNA. TRBV12-2 counts as a pseudogene. CDR3 size: 23 residues. CDR3 nucleotides: TGTGCAAGTCGTTCCCGTTGTGTTTCCCGCACCCAGCGGATAGAGGCTTCCTACAATGAGCAGTTCTTC. This sequence encodes CASRSRCVSRTQRIEASYNEQFF.

The chain has TRBV6-5 and TRBJ2-3; 7 bases fit TRBD2. The CDR3 extends over 15 amino acids. Trimming removed 7 bases from V and 0 bases from J; junction bases left unmatched: 7. The germline V gene encodes CDR1 MNHEY and CDR2 SVGAGI. CDR3 region: CASTPQRGSTDTQYF. The CDR3 DNA reads TGTGCCAGCACCCCCCAGCGGGGTAGCACAGATACGCAGTATTTT.